This entry describes one T cell receptor beta chain. The sample originates from a study of cytomegalovirus exposure and HLA in healthy donors. In the PCR, 60 Vbeta and 13 Jbeta primers were used. Assay used: immunoSEQ multiplex PCR; TCRdb lists only in-frame clones, some missing. The sample contains a few hundred thousand clones, over 90% of which appear only once. The junction had 8 bases not matched to a gene; V was cut back by 0 bases and J by 5 bases. The CDR3 runs 15 residues. Germline assignment: CDR1 SQVTM and CDR2 ANQGSEA. The clonotype comes from a girl aged 2 to 9 in good health and CMV-seronegative. The rearrangement uses TRBV29-1 and TRBJ2-5; 8 bases agree with TRBD1. Specimen: PBMCs. CDR3 nucleotides: TGCAGCGTTGAAGATATGGCAGGGGGCATGGAGACCCAGTACTTC. It encodes CSVEDMAGGMETQYF.